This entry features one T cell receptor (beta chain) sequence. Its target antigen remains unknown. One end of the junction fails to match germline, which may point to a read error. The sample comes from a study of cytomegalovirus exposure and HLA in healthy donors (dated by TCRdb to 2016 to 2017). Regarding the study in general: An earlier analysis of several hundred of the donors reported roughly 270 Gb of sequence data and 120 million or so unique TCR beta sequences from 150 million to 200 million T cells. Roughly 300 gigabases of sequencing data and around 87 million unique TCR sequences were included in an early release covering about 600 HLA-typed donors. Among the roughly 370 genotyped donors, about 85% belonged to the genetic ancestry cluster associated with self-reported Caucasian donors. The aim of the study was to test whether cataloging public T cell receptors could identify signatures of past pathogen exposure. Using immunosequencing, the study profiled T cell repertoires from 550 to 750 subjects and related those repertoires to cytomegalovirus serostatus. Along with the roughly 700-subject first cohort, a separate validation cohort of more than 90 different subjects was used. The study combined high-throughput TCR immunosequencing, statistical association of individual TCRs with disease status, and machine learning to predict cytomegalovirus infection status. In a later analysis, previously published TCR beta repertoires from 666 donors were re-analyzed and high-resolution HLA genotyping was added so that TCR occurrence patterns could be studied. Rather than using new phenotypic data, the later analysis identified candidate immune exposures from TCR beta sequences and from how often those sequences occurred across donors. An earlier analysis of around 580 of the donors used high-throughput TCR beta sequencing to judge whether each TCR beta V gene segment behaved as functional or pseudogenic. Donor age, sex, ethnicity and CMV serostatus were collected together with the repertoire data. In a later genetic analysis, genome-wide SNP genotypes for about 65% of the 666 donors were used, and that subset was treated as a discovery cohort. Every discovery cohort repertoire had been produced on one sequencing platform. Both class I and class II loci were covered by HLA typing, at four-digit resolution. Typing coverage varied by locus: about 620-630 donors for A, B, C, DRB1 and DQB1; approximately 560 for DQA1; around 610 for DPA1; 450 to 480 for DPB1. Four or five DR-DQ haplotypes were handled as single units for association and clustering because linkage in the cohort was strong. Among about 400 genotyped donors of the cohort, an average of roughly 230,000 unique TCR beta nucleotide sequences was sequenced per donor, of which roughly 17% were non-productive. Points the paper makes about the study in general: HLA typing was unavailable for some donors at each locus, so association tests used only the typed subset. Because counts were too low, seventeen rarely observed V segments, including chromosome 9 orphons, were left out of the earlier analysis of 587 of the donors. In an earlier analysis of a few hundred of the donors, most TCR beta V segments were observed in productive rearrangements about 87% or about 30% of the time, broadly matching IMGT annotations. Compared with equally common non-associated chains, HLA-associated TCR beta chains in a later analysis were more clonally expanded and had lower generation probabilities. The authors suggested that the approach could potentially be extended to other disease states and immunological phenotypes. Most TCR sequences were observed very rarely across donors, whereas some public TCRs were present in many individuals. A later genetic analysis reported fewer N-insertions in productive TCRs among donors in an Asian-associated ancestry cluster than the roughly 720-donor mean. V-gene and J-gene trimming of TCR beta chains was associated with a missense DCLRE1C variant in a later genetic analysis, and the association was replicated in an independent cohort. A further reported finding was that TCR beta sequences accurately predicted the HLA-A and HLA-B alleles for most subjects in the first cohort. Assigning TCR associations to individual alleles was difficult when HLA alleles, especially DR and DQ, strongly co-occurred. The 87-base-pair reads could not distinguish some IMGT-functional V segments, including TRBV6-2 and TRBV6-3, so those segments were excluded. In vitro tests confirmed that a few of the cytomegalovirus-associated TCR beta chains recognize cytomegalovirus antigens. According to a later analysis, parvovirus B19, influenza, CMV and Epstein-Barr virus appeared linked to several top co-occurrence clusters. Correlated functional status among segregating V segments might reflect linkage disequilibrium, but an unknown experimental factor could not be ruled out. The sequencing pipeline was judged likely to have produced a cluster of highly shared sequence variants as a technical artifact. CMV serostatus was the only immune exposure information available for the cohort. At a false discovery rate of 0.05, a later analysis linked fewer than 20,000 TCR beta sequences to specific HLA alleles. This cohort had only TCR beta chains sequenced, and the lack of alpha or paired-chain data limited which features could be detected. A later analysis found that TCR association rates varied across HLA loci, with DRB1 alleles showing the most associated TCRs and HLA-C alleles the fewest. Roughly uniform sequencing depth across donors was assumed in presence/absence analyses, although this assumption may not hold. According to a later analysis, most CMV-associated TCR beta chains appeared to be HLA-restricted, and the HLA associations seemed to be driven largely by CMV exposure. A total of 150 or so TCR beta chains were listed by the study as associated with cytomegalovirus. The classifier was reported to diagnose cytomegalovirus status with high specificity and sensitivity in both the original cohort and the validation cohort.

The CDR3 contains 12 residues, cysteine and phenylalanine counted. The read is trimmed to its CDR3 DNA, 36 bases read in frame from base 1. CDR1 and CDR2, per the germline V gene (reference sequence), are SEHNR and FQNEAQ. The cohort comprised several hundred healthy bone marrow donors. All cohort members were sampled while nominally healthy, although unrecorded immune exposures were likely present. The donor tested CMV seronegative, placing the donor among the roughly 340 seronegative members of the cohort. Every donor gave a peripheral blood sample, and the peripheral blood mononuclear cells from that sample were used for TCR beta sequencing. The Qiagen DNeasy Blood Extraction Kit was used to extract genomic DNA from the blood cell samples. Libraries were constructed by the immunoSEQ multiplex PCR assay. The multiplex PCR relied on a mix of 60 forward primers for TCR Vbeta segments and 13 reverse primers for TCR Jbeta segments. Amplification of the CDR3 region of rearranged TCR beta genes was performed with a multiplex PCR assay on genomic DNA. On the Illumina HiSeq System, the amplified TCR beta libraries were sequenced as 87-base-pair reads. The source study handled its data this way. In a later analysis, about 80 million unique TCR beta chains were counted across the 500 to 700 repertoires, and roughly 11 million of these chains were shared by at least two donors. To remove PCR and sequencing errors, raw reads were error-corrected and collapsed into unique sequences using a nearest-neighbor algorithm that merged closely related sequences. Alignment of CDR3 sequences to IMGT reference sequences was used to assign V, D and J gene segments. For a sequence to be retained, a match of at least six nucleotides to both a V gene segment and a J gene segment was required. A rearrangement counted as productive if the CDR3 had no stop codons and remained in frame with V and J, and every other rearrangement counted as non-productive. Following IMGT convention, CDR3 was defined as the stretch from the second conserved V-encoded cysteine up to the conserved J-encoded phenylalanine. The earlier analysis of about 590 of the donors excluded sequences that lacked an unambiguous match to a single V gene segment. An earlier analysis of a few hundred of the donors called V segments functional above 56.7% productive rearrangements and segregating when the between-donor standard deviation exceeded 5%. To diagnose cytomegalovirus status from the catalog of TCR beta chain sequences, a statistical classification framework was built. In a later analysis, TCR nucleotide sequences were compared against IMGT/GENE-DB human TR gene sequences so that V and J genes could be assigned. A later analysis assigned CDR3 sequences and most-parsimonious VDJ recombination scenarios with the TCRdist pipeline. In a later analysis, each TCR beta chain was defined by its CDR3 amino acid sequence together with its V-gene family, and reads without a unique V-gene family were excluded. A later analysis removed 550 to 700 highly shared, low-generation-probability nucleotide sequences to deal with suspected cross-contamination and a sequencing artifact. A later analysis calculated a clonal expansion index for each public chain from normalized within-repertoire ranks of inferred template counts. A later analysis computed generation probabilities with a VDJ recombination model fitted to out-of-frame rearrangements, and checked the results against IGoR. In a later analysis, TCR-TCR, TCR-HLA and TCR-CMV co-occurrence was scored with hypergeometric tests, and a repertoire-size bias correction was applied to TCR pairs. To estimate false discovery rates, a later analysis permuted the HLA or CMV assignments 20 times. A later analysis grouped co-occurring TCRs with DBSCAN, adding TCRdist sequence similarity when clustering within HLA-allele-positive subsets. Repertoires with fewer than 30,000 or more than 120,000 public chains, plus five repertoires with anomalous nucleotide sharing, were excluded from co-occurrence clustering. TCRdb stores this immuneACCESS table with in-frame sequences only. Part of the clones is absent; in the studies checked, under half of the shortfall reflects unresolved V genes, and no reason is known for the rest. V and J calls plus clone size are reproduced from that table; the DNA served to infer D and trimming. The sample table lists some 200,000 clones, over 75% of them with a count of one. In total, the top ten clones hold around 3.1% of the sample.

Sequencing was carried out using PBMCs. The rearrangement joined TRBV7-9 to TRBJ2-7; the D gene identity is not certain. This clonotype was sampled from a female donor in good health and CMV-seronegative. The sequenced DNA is TGTTCCAGCAGCTTAGAAGCGCGGGAGCAGTACTTC. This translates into CSSSLEAREQYF. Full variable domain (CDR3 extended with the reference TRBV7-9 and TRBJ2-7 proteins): DTGVSQNPRHKITKRGQNVTFRCDPISEHNRLYWYRQTLGQGPEFLTYFQNEAQLEKSRLLSDRFSAERPKGSFSTLEIQRTEQGDSAMYLCSSSLEAREQYFGPGTRLTVT.